This T cell receptor beta chain is from a study of beta chain features in type 1 diabetes. Sequenced material consisted of expressed TCRB transcripts (all of the isolated RNA was reverse transcribed). Profiled with immunoSEQ multiplex PCR; TCRdb holds only in-frame clones, not every one. The sample records roughly 290,000 clones, approximately 15% being singletons. This clone occurred a few times. What it binds is not known. Overall study results and limits: Naive, central memory and regulatory TCRB repertoires appeared more similar among patients than healthy donors. Shortening that was moderate but significant affected the TCRB CDR3s of Type 1 diabetes patients in all four CD4+ subsets.

The sequence was collected from a man aged 18 to 30 with type 1 diabetes. Sequencing was carried out using naive CD4+ T cells from blood.

This chain's CDR3 is CASSLTSVVETQYF. The CDR3 DNA sequence: TGCGCCAGCAGCTTGACTAGCGTAGTTGAGACCCAGTACTTC. The V and J genes are TRBV5-1 and TRBJ2-5; 7 bases are shared with TRBD2. V lost 1 base, J lost 5 bases, and 5 bases stayed unmatched. Per germline, CDR1 SGHRS and CDR2 YFSETQ. CDR3 length: 14 residues.